These T cell receptor beta chains were read from a single sample in a study of cytomegalovirus exposure and HLA in healthy donors. Data came from immunoSEQ multiplex PCR; TCRdb stores just in-frame clones and leaves some out. The clone table shows 35,000 to 45,000 clones, with the ten largest holding 3.5% to 4%. Specimen: PBMCs. Receptors were obtained from a male donor in good health and CMV-seronegative. The CDR3 runs from the conserved cysteine through the conserved F or W. The order of the fields is V gene, CDR3 protein.

>TRBV10-1
CASSDAGADTQYF
>TRBV11-2
CASSTSTDTQYF
>TRBV30
CAWATGIHNEQFF
>TRBV18
CASSRDRGAYNSPLHF
>TRBV6-5
CASSYQGTGLNTEAFF
>TRBV19
CASSPTGGGITEAFF
>TRBV18
CASSLNRGDYGYTF
>TRBV4-1
CASSQGPLGTEAFF
>TRBV11-2
CASSLTNTGELFF
>TRBV13
CASSSTGQPNSPLHF